These 9 T cell receptor beta chains were all obtained from the same sample, sequenced in a study of response to subunit inactivated influenza vaccine. TCRdb re-derived calls from the RT-PCR reads in MiXCR, one entry per CDR3 protein. The sample consists of about 650,000 distinct CDR3 sequences, roughly 15% of them appearing once. The sample was PBMCs from blood, taken 14 to 15 days before vaccination. The receptors originated from a man aged 50 to 59 who received an inactivated influenza vaccine.

Many counts were recorded for this clonotype. V usage is TRBV28 and J usage is TRBJ2-7; TRBD1 agrees at 7 bases. Germline V lookup: CDR1 MDHEN, CDR2 SYDVKM. The CDR3 length is 14 residues. V gave up 8 bases and J gave up 2 bases; unmatched junction bases: 9. The CDR3 DNA reads TGTGCCAGCTACGGAGCGACAGGGACCTACGAGCAGTACTTC. This gives the protein CASYGATGTYEQYF.

This clonotype came up many times. The chain is built from TRBV4-3 and TRBJ1-5; D is unclear. The V gene's germline CDR1 is LGHNA and CDR2 YSLEER. V was clipped by 1 base and J by 3 bases, with 13 bases between them. This CDR3 comprises 16 residues. The chain's CDR3 is CASSQAFLQTNQPQHF. DNA of the CDR3: TGCGCCAGCAGCCAAGCGTTTCTACAGACCAATCAGCCCCAGCATTTT.

In its sample, this clonotype was seen a few times. The chain has TRBV7-2 and TRBJ2-7; the match to TRBD1 covers 7 bases. This CDR3 is 15 amino acids long. The V and J ends lost 6 bases and 5 bases, in that order; junction bases with no gene match: 13. Germline CDR1 and CDR2: SGHTA and FQGNSA. CDR3 nucleotides: TGTGCCAGCAGATCCGACAGGGCCGTCGACCACGAGCAGTACTTC. This gives the protein CASRSDRAVDHEQYF.

This sequence joins TRBV12-2 and TRBJ1-1. TRBV12-2 counts as a pseudogene. The CDR3 sequence is 15 residues long. The chain's CDR3 is CASRLDGPLNTEAFF. The CDR3, as DNA: TGTGCAAGTCGCTTAGACGGGCCTTTGAACACTGAAGCTTTCTTT.

This clonotype has ten or more counts. This sequence joins TRBV29-1 and TRBJ2-1; TRBD2 aligns across 8 bases. Germline CDR1 and CDR2: SQVTM and ANQGSEA. The V segment lost 2 bases and the J segment 4 bases; nucleotides outside the gene matches: 7. This CDR3 is built from 15 residues. The CDR3 protein is CSVEMGAGGYNEQFF. CDR3 in DNA: TGCAGCGTTGAAATGGGGGCGGGAGGTTACAATGAGCAGTTCTTC.

V gene TRBV29-1 combines with J gene TRBJ1-2; D is uncertain. This CDR3 has 13 amino acids. Germline V CDR1 and CDR2: SQVTM, ANQGSEA. The V gene lost 1 base and the J gene lost 2 bases, with 8 bases spanning the gap. CDR3 DNA sequence: TGCAGCGTTGAAGCCCTGAAGAACTATGGCTACACCTTC. Residues: CSVEALKNYGYTF.

About this clonotype itself: At one end, the junction sequence differs from germline, possibly due to a read error. The J gene is TRBJ2-5, the V gene TRBV7-9; possibly TRBD1 or TRBD2 for D (5 bases each). Per the germline V gene, CDR1 is SEHNR and CDR2 is FQNEAQ (reference sequence). This CDR3 contains 12 residues. CDR3 coding DNA: TGTGCCAGCAGCTTAGGAGCCGGGACGCTGGAATTC. This encodes CASSLGAGTLEF. Supplemented by reference TRBV7-9 and TRBJ2-5, the full variable domain reads DTGVSQNPRHKITKRGQNVTFRCDPISEHNRLYWYRQTLGQGPEFLTYFQNEAQLEKSRLLSDRFSAERPKGSFSTLEIQRTEQGDSAMYLCASSLGAGTLEFGPGTRLLVL.

The chain joins TRBV20-1 to TRBJ2-5; the D is unclear. Germline V CDR1 and CDR2: DFQATT, SNEGSKA (reference sequence). Trimming removed 7 bases at V and 1 base at J, with 10 bases between. This CDR3 has 12 amino acids. As DNA, the CDR3 is TGCAGTGTCCCAGACACCCAAGAGACCCAGTACTTC. Amino acids: CSVPDTQETQYF.

The chain has TRBV5-6 and TRBJ2-5, with D possibly TRBD1 on 5 matching bases. V was cut by 6 bases and J by 1 base, with 16 bases left in between. Germline lookup yields CDR1 SGHDT and CDR2 YYEEEE. The CDR3 totals 15 residues. The CDR3 region has the DNA TGTGCCAGCACTGTGGCAGGGCCTCCCCAAGAGACCCAGTACTTC. Translation: CASTVAGPPQETQYF.